The next 12 T cell receptor beta chains were all read from a single sample in a study of T cell responses to AZD1222 COVID-19 vaccine. TCRdb's table, derived via immunoSEQ multiplex PCR, lists solely in-frame clones and lacks some. The profile shows roughly 120,000 clones, about 86% of them singletons. The sequencing used peripheral blood, collected on day 0 of AZD1222 vaccination. The receptor set was obtained from an adult in good health.

The chain carries TRBV5-1 and TRBJ1-1; D may be TRBD1 (6 bases). The V gene's germline CDR1 is SGHRS and CDR2 YFSETQ. V was clipped by 0 bases and J by 0 bases, with 15 bases between them. CDR3 length: 17 residues. The DNA of the CDR3 is TGCGCCAGCAGCTTGGAGATTTCAGGGGTCGTGAACACTGAAGCTTTCTTT. Translation: CASSLEISGVVNTEAFF.

The chain carries TRBV30 and TRBJ1-4, with 10 bases that match TRBD1. Trimming took 3 bases from V and 6 from J; bases not matched to a gene: 4. In germline, CDR1 is GTSNPN, CDR2 SVGIG (reference sequence). The CDR3 length is 14 residues. The CDR3 region has the DNA TGTGCCTGGAGCTTAGGGACAGGGGATGAAAAACTGTTTTTT. It translates to CAWSLGTGDEKLFF.

The chain is built from TRBV6-6 and TRBJ2-7, with a tentative D call TRBD1 (6 bases). The CDR3 is made up of 14 amino acids. The germline V gene has CDR1 MNHNY and CDR2 SVGAGI (reference sequence). V was shortened by 5 bases and J by 3 bases, with 14 bases between the two germline ends. CDR3 sequence: CASSADSQVYEQYF. CDR3 DNA sequence: TGTGCCAGCAGTGCGGACAGCCAAGTCTACGAGCAGTACTTC.

The gene calls are TRBV5-6 and TRBJ1-6; no firm D call. The CDR3 sequence is 15 residues long. Trimming took off 2 bases at V and 7 bases at J, with 13 bases between the two ends. In germline, CDR1 is SGHDT, CDR2 YYEEEE. For the CDR3, the DNA is TGTGCCAGCAGCTTATTCGACCTACCCAATTCACCCCTCCACTTT. Its protein is CASSLFDLPNSPLHF.

About this clone itself: A read error may explain this, as a much larger clone is one base away. The rearrangement joins TRBV28 to TRBJ2-2; 9 bases map to TRBD2. Germline lookup yields CDR1 MDHEN and CDR2 SYDVKM. The CDR3 has 14 residues. Germline trimming cut 6 bases from V and 6 bases from J; bases unmatched to any gene: 5. In DNA, the CDR3 is TGTGCCAGCAGGCGGGGGGGAAGTGCCGGGGAGCTGTTTTTT. It encodes CASRRGGSAGELFF.

The chain joins TRBV5-6 to TRBJ2-2; D is unclear. The V end was cut by 2 bases, the J end by 2 bases, with 7 bases between. This CDR3 region has 14 residues. The germline gives CDR1 SGHDT, CDR2 YYEEEE. The DNA for the CDR3 is TGTGCCAGCAGCTTCACGGAAAACACCGGGGAGCTGTTTTTT. Protein product: CASSFTENTGELFF.

This clone occurred once. This chain connects TRBV7-2 to TRBJ2-2; D not resolved. With 11 bases removed from V and 4 bases from J, the gap between germline ends came to 5 bases. Germline-derived CDR1 and CDR2 are SGHTA and FQGNSA. The CDR3 is made up of 10 amino acids. CDR3 DNA: TGTGCCGTGGGCACCGGGGAGCTGTTTTTT. This codes for CAVGTGELFF.

This chain joins TRBV19 and TRBJ2-1, with TRBD2 matching 7 bases. The V gene's germline CDR1 is LNHDA and CDR2 SQIVND (reference sequence). The length of the CDR3 is 14 residues. Trimming took 5 bases from V and 4 from J; bases not matched to a gene: 5. CDR3 DNA sequence: TGTGCCAGTAGTCTACGGGGAGGGTACAATGAGCAGTTCTTC. Translating it yields CASSLRGGYNEQFF.

V and J are TRBV5-4 and TRBJ1-1; D might be TRBD1 (5 bases). V was shortened by 5 bases and J by 1 base, with 12 bases between the two germline ends. CDR1 SGHNT and CDR2 YYREEE come from the germline V gene (reference sequence). The CDR3 sequence is 14 residues long. The CDR3 region is CASSLDGGNTEAFF. As DNA, the CDR3 is TGTGCCAGCAGTCTTGATGGGGGGAACACTGAAGCTTTCTTT.

V is TRBV10-3 and J is TRBJ2-2; possible D gene TRBD2, 5 bases. Germline V gene data show CDR1 as ENHRY and CDR2 as SYGVKD. The V and J ends lost 11 bases and 4 bases respectively, with 17 bases between them. The length of the CDR3 is 14 residues. This CDR3 reads CASLPGRGTGELFF. As DNA, the CDR3 is TGTGCCTCCCTTCCCGGACGGGGCACCGGGGAGCTGTTTTTT.

This chain links TRBV19 with TRBJ2-3, with unresolved D. This CDR3 region has 13 residues. V shed 7 bases and J shed 4 bases, with 12 bases lying between them. CDR1 is LNHDA and CDR2 is SQIVND in the germline V gene (reference sequence). CDR3 sequence reads: CASTGSSSDTQYF. The CDR3 bases are TGTGCCAGTACTGGCTCCTCATCAGATACGCAGTATTTT.

The chain uses TRBV5-4 and TRBJ2-7; TRBD1 might be the D (6 bases). In germline, CDR1 is SGHNT, CDR2 YYREEE (reference sequence). The CDR3 is made up of 12 amino acids. V lost 4 bases, J lost 4 bases, and 9 bases lay in between. The CDR3 spells CASSRTDYEQYF. For the CDR3, the DNA is TGTGCCAGCAGCCGGACAGATTACGAGCAGTACTTC.